The present T cell receptor beta chain was sequenced within a study of blood T cell repertoires in COVID-19. At the level of the study: Samples of COVID-19 (acute and convalescent) were obtained from the United States, Italy and Spain. PBMCs, B-cell-depleted T cells, or T cells were the source of the cDNA or gDNA that made up the material.

The J segment lost 2 bases and the V segment lost 5 bases, leaving 5 bases of the junction unmatched. This CDR3 has 15 residues. Per the germline V gene, CDR1 is SGHRS and CDR2 is YFSETQ. Original processing notes: Researchers report that nucleated cell counts were estimated from reference gene primer amplification. Clones were sequenced by immunoSEQ multiplex PCR, and TCRdb holds only the in-frame ones, with some missing. The DNA gave D and trimming, while V, J and clone size come from that table. The repertoire consists of about 62,000 clones, with roughly 88% occurring once and the leading ten covering approximately 1.2%.

This receptor was taken from an elderly woman with acute or convalescent COVID-19. V gene TRBV5-1 combines with J gene TRBJ2-5; TRBD2 matches 11 bases. The sample consisted of peripheral blood. The CDR3 spells CASRTGTSGQETQYF. The DNA for the CDR3 is TGCGCCAGCAGGACCGGGACTAGCGGTCAAGAGACCCAGTACTTC.